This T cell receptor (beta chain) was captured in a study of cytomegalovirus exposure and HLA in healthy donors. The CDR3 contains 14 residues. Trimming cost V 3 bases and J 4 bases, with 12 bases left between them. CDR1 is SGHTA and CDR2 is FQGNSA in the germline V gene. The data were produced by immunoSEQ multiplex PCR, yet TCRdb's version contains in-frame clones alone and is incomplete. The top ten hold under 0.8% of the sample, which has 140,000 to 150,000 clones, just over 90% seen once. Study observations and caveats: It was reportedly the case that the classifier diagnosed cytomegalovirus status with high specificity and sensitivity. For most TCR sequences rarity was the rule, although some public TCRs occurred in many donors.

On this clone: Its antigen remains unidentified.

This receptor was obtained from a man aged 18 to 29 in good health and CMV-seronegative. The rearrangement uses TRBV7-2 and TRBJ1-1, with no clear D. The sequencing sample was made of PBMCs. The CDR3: CASSFAGEGTEAFF. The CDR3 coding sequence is TGTGCCAGCAGCTTCGCTGGGGAGGGCACTGAAGCTTTCTTT.